What follows are 18 T cell receptor beta chains derived from one specimen sequenced in a study of T cell responses to AZD1222 COVID-19 vaccine. Produced via immunoSEQ multiplex PCR; TCRdb's table is partial and in-frame only. The table has 89,000 or so clones, about 82% seen once; the top ten hold 5.6%. The sequencing here drew on peripheral blood, taken 28 days after the second AZD1222 dose. The origin of the receptors is an adult who received the AZD1222 COVID-19 vaccine.

The rearrangement links TRBV1 to TRBJ1-6. TRBV1 is a listed pseudogene. CDR3 length: 16 residues. CDR3 sequence (DNA): TGCACCAGCAGCCAAGAGGGTCGTTCGCCAGTGGCACCCCTCCACTTT. Translation gives CTSSQEGRSPVAPLHF.

This chain joins TRBV4-2 and TRBJ1-6; 8 nucleotides line up with TRBD1. With V trimmed by 4 bases and J by 6 bases, 8 bases remained unmatched. CDR3 length: 16 amino acids. Germline assignment: CDR1 LGHNA and CDR2 YNFKEQ. The CDR3: CASSRRQGRVNSPLHF. The CDR3 region has the DNA TGTGCCAGCAGCCGAAGACAGGGGCGGGTTAATTCACCCCTCCACTTT.

The J gene is TRBJ1-3, the V gene TRBV19; the D gene is possibly TRBD1 (6 bases). The germline V and J ends were trimmed by 5 bases and 0 bases, with 11 bases remaining between them. This CDR3 has 15 amino acids. Germline CDR1 LNHDA, CDR2 SQIVND (reference sequence). DNA of the CDR3: TGTGCCAGTAGTCCCGGGACACGCTCTGGAAACACCATATATTTT. Amino acids: CASSPGTRSGNTIYF.

V usage is TRBV11-2 and J usage is TRBJ2-1; D may be TRBD2 (6 bases). Germline values: CDR1 SGHAT, CDR2 FQNNGV. V was pared by 2 bases and J by 0 bases, with 8 bases between. This CDR3 spans 15 amino acids. The CDR3: CASSLQGGSYNEQFF. The CDR3 coding sequence is TGTGCCAGCAGCTTACAGGGAGGCTCCTACAATGAGCAGTTCTTC.

The V gene is TRBV18, the J gene TRBJ2-3; possible D gene TRBD1, 6 bases. The CDR3 is made up of 13 amino acids. Germline values: CDR1 KGHSH, CDR2 LQKENI. V shed 8 bases and J shed 2 bases, with 11 bases lying between them. The CDR3 is CASPGQYTDTQYF. CDR3 nucleotides: TGTGCCAGCCCTGGACAGTACACAGATACGCAGTATTTT.

In this sample, this clone turned up a few times. This rearrangement joins TRBV27 to TRBJ2-7; D is uncertain. V was clipped by 5 bases and J by 6 bases, with 14 bases between them. The CDR3 loop spans 13 amino acids. CDR1 is MNHEY, CDR2 SMNVEV, per germline (reference sequence). In DNA form, the CDR3 reads TGTGCCAGCAGTCTCCCCAACAGCCCCGAGCAGTACTTC. Protein: CASSLPNSPEQYF.

V is TRBV7-3 and J is TRBJ2-3; D perhaps matches TRBD2 (6 bases). V was shortened by 4 bases and J by 5 bases, with 10 bases between the two germline ends. The CDR3 covers 13 residues. From germline, CDR1 is SGHTA and CDR2 FQGTGA. CDR3 in amino acids: CASSSGLLDTQYF. The DNA for the CDR3 is TGTGCCAGCAGCTCGGGACTCTTAGATACGCAGTATTTT.

In DNA form, the CDR3 reads TGCAGTGCTAGTGGGGGGAATGGGCCCCAGCATTTT. The encoded protein is CSASGGNGPQHF. The chain combines TRBV20-1 with TRBJ1-5; the D gene is possibly TRBD1 (5 bases). The germline gives CDR1 DFQATT, CDR2 SNEGSKA (reference sequence). The CDR3 is 12 amino acids. V lost 3 bases and J 9 bases, leaving 12 bases between the germline ends.

V usage is TRBV19 and J usage is TRBJ1-2, with no clear D. Germline CDR1 and CDR2: LNHDA and SQIVND (reference sequence). The germline V and J ends were trimmed by 3 bases and 1 base, with 9 bases remaining between them. This CDR3 is 14 amino acids long. In DNA, the CDR3 is TGTGCCAGTAGTATCCCCTCCTATAACTATGGCTACACCTTC. Its protein product is CASSIPSYNYGYTF.

The rearrangement uses TRBV19 and TRBJ2-7; 7 positions match TRBD2. The CDR3 sequence is 13 residues long. Looked up from germline, CDR1 is LNHDA and CDR2 is SQIVND (reference sequence). J was trimmed by 6 bases and V by 4 bases; bases with no gene match: 6. The CDR3 protein is CASSTGRTSEQYF. CDR3 DNA sequence: TGTGCCAGTAGTACGGGCAGGACTAGCGAGCAGTACTTC.

The chain uses TRBV28 and TRBJ1-2, with 7 bases lining up with TRBD1. V gave up 8 bases and J gave up 4 bases; unmatched junction bases: 7. CDR3 length: 13 residues. CDR1 MDHEN and CDR2 SYDVKM come from the germline V gene. The CDR3, as DNA: TGTGCCAGCGGGGGGACAGCTGTCTATGGCTACACCTTC. Translating gives CASGGTAVYGYTF.

This clone was recorded a few times. The chain recombines TRBV30 with TRBJ1-3; the D is unclear. The germline V and J ends were trimmed by 0 bases and 10 bases, with 10 bases remaining between them. CDR3 size: 12 residues. Germline assignment: CDR1 GTSNPN and CDR2 SVGIG (reference sequence). The CDR3 loop reads CAWSVNSETIYF. CDR3 DNA sequence: TGTGCCTGGAGTGTAAATTCCGAGACCATATATTTT.

This clone was observed a single time. This chain uses TRBV7-9 with TRBJ2-5; 12 bases match TRBD2. Losses at the gene ends were 5 bases for V and 5 bases for J; bases not matched to a gene: 3. This CDR3 has 14 residues. The V gene's germline CDR1 is SEHNR and CDR2 FQNEAQ (reference sequence). The CDR3 coding sequence is TGTGCCAGCAGCCAAGGACTAGCGGGGGAGACCCAGTACTTC. Translated: CASSQGLAGETQYF.

The chain has TRBV6-5 and TRBJ1-2; 8 nucleotides line up with TRBD1. V lost 0 bases to trimming and J lost 8 bases; unmatched junction nucleotides: 8. Germline CDR1 reads MNHEY; CDR2 reads SVGAGI. The CDR3 has 15 residues. The CDR3 loop is CASSYSVQGAHGYTF. In DNA form, the CDR3 reads TGTGCCAGCAGTTACTCCGTTCAGGGGGCGCACGGCTACACCTTC.

The V and J genes are TRBV5-5 and TRBJ2-7; 9 nucleotides align to TRBD2. The CDR3 consists of 16 residues. CDR1 is SGHKS and CDR2 is YYEKEE in the germline V gene (reference sequence). The trim removed 0 bases at V and 5 bases at J, leaving 9 bases unmatched. CDR3 residues: CASSLGPSGTPNEQYF. CDR3 nucleotide sequence: TGTGCCAGCAGCTTGGGTCCTAGCGGGACCCCTAACGAGCAGTACTTC.

The chain is built from TRBV6-6 and TRBJ1-4; weak D call: TRBD1 (5 bases). The CDR3 runs 15 residues. V dropped 2 bases and J dropped 6 bases, with 13 bases sitting between them. Per germline, CDR1 MNHNY and CDR2 SVGAGI (reference sequence). The CDR3 DNA reads as TGTGCCAGCAGTTACCCGCAGGGAAGTGATGAAAAACTGTTTTTT. It specifies CASSYPQGSDEKLFF.

This chain connects TRBV5-1 to TRBJ1-2, with D unresolved. Looked up from germline, CDR1 is SGHRS and CDR2 is YFSETQ. V was cut by 4 bases and J by 5 bases, with 9 bases left in between. This CDR3 region has 12 residues. The CDR3: CASSQSGYGYTF. CDR3 in DNA: TGCGCCAGCAGCCAGTCGGGGTATGGCTACACCTTC. Combining the CDR3 with reference TRBV5-1 and TRBJ1-2 gives the whole variable domain KAGVTQTPRYLIKTRGQQVTLSCSPISGHRSVSWYQQTPGQGLQFLFEYFSETQRNKGNFPGRFSGRQFSNSRSEMNVSTLELGDSALYLCASSQSGYGYTFGSGTRLTVV.

The CDR3 loop reads CAYSGGDFNTQYF. The CDR3 nucleotides read TGTGCATATAGCGGGGGGGATTTCAATACGCAGTATTTT. The chain couples TRBV7-2 to TRBJ2-3; 11 bases fit TRBD2. Germline V gene lookup returns CDR1 SGHTA and CDR2 FQGNSA. The CDR3 is 13 residues long.